The clone carrying this T cell receptor (beta chain) has only one observation. Its antigen is currently unknown. An end of the junction does not agree with germline; a read error may underlie this. Germline CDR1 reads SSHAT; CDR2 reads FNYEAQ (reference sequence). This CDR3 is 13 amino acids long. Produced via immunoSEQ multiplex PCR; TCRdb's table is partial and in-frame only. Here the sample spans about 200,000 clones, roughly 84% being singletons. The sample is drawn from a study of cytomegalovirus exposure and HLA in healthy donors. Study results and limitations: Specific recognition of CMV antigens was confirmed in vitro for a few chains (all CMV-associated). Cytomegalovirus-associated status was assigned to some 180 TCR beta chains.

V gene TRBV7-7 combines with J gene TRBJ2-5; D may be TRBD2 (5 bases). The sequenced material came from PBMCs. This TCR was sampled from a woman aged 30 to 39 in good health and CMV-seropositive. CDR3 region: CASSLARAETQYF. The DNA for the CDR3 is TGTGCTAGCAGCTTAGCGAGGGCAGAGACCCAGTACTTC.